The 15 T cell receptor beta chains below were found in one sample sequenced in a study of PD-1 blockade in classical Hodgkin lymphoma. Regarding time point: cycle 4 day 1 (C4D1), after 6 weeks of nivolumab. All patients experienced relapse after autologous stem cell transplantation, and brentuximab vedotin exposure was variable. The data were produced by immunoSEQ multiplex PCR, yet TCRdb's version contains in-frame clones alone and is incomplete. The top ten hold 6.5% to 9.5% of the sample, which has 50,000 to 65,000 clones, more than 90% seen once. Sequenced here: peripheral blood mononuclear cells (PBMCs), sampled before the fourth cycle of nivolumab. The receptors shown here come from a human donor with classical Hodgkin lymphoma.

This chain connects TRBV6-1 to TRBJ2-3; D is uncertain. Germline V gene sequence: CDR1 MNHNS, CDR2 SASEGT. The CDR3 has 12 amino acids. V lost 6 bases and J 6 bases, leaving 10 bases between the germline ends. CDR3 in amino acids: CASRASVDTQYF. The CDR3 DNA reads TGTGCCAGCAGAGCCTCGGTGGATACGCAGTATTTT.

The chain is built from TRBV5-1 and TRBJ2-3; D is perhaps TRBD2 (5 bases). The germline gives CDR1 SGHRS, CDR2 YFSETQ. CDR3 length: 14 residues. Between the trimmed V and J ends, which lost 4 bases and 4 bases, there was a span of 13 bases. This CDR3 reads CASSEHGVSDTQYF. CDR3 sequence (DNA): TGCGCCAGCAGCGAACACGGGGTTTCAGATACGCAGTATTTT.

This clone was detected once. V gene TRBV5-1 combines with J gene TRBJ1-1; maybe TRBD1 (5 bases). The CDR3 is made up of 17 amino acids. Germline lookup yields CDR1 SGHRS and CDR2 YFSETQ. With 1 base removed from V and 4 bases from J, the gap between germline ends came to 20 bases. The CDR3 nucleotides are TGCGCCAGCAGCTTGAAGCCGGGGGAGGGTTTGACCACTGAAGCTTTCTTT. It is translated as CASSLKPGEGLTTEAFF.

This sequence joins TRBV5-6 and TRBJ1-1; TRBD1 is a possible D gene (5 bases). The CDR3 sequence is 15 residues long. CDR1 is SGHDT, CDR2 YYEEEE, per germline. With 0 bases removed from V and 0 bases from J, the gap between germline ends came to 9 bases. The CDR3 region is CASSLGQIMNTEAFF. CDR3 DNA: TGTGCCAGCAGCTTGGGACAGATTATGAACACTGAAGCTTTCTTT.

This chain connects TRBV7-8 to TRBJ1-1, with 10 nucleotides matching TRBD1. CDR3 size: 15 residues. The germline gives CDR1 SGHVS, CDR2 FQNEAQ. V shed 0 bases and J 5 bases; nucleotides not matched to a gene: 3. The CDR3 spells CASSLAGQGGTEAFF. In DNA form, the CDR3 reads TGTGCCAGCAGCTTAGCCGGACAGGGGGGAACTGAAGCTTTCTTT.

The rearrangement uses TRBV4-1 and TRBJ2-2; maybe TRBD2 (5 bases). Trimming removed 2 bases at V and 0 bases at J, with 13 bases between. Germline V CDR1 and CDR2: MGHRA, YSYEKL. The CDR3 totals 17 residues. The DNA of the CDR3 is TGCGCCAGCAGCCAACCAGCGGAGAGCCCGAACACCGGGGAGCTGTTTTTT. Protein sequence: CASSQPAESPNTGELFF.

CDR3 residues: CASSLSPSWNEQFF. Written as DNA, the CDR3 is TGTGCCAGCAGCTTATCCCCTAGTTGGAATGAGCAGTTCTTC. The V gene is TRBV11-2, the J gene TRBJ2-1, with no clear D. The CDR3 runs to 14 residues. CDR1 is SGHAT, CDR2 FQNNGV, per germline. Deletions cut 2 bases from V and 7 bases from J, with 12 bases between.

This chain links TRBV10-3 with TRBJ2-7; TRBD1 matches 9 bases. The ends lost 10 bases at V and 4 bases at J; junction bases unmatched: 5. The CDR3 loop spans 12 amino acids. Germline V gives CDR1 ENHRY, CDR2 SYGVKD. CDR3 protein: CATRDRVYEQYF. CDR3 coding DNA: TGTGCCACCCGGGACAGGGTATACGAGCAGTACTTC.

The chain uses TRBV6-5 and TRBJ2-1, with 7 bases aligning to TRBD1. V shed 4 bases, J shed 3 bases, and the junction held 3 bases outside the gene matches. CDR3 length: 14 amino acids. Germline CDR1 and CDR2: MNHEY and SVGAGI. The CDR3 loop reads CASSSRDSYNEQFF. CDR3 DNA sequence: TGTGCCAGCAGTTCCCGGGACAGCTACAATGAGCAGTTCTTC.

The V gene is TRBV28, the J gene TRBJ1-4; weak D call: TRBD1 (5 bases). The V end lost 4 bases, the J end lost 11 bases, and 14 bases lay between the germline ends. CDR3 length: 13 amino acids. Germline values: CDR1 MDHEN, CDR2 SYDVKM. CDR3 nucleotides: TGTGCCAGCAGTTCCCGACAGACGGGGAAACTGTTTTTT. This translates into CASSSRQTGKLFF.

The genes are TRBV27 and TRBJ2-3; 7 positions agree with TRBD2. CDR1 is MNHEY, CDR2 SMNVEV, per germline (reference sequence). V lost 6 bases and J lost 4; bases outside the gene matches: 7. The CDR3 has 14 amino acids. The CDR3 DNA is TGTGCCAGCAGCCTACTAGCGATCCCAGATACGCAGTATTTT. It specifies CASSLLAIPDTQYF.

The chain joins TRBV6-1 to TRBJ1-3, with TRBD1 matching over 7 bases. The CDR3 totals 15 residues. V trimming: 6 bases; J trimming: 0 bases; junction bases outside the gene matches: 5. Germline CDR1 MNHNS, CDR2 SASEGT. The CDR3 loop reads CASSPRTGSGNTIYF. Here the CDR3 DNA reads TGTGCCAGCAGCCCCCGGACAGGCTCTGGAAACACCATATATTTT.

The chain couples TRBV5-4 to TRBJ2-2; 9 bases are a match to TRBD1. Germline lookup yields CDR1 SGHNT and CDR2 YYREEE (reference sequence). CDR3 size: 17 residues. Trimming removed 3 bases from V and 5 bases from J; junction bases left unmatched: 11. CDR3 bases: TGTGCCAGCAGCTCCCTGGACAGGGGAGGTGTAACCGGGGAGCTGTTTTTT. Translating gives CASSSLDRGGVTGELFF.

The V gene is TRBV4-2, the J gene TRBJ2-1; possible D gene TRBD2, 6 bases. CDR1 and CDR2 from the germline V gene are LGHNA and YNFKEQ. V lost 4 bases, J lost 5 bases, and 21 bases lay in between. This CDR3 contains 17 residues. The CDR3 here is CASSLLASEPKHNEQFF. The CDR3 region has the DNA TGTGCCAGCAGCCTACTAGCTTCCGAGCCCAAGCACAATGAGCAGTTCTTC.

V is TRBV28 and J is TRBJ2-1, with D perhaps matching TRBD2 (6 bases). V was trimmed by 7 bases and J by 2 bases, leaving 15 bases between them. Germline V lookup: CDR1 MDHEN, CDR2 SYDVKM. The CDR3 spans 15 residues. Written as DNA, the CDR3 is TGTGCCAGCACATTAGTTGTAGCGGCCTACAATGAGCAGTTCTTC. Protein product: CASTLVVAAYNEQFF. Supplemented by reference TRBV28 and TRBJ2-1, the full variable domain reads DVKVTQSSRYLVKRTGEKVFLECVQDMDHENMFWYRQDPGLGLRLIYFSYDVKMKEKGDIPEGYSVSREKKERFSLILESASTNQTSMYLCASTLVVAAYNEQFFGPGTRLTVL.